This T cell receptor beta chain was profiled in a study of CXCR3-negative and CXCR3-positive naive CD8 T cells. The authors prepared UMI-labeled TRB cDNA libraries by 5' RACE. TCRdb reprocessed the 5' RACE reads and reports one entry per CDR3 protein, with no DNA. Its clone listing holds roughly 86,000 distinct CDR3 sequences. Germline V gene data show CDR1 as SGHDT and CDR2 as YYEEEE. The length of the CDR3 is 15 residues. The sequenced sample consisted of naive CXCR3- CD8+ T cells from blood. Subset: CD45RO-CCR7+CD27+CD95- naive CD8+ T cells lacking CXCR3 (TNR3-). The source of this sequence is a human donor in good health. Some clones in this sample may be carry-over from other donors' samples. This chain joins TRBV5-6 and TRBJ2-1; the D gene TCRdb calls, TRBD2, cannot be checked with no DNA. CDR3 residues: CASSPVGDGRGEQFF.